This T cell receptor beta chain was recorded in a study of T-cell memory formation after mild COVID-19 (dated by TCRdb to 2020 to 2022). About the investigation overall: TCR sequence clusters from the two donors were largely donor specific. In a couple of donors, T-cell clones that expanded and contracted after mild COVID-19 were followed by sequencing TCRalpha and TCRbeta repertoires longitudinally. The cohort comprised two young, previously healthy adult volunteers, one female and one male. Results and caveats for the whole study, not just this receptor: Only a couple of mild cases were covered in the study, and larger cohorts including severe cases with pre-infection samples were considered necessary. Contracting CD4+ clones appeared mostly in the CM and EM memory subsets, whereas CD8+ clones were enriched in EMRA. Clones contracting from day 15 to 85 had balanced CD4/CD8 phenotypes, while a second wave expanding from day 15 to 37 was biased towards CD4+. The second-wave clones that peaked on day 37 were not confirmed to be SARS-CoV-2 specific. Some responding clones were detected in pre-infection memory, which suggested that pre-existing cross-reactive memory T cells had joined the SARS-CoV-2 response.

Ficoll-Paque density gradient centrifugation was the method used to isolate PBMCs. At least ten counts were recorded for this clonotype. No cognate antigen has been identified for it. No base quality information exists; no much larger clone differs at one position. For sequencing, an Illumina NovaSeq 6000 was employed. TCRalpha and TCRbeta cDNA libraries were constructed by 5'RACE with constant-segment primers, with sample barcodes and unique molecular identifiers being introduced. RNA was extracted from every sample with Trizol reagent. Library amplification was performed in two PCR steps, and a second sample barcode and Illumina TruSeq adapters were introduced in the second step. Sequencing of the libraries was done on an Illumina NovaSeq, producing 2 x 150 bp paired-end reads. The original pipeline was this. With migec v1.2.7, reads were demultiplexed and then collapsed into UMI-guided consensus sequences. Using mixcr v2.1.11, UMI consensuses were aligned to TRA and TRB V and J templates and then assembled into clonotypes. Clonotypes were classified as expanded or contracted when called significant by both edgeR and NoisET, with noise models trained on biological replicates. For edgeR calls, the cutoffs were a false discovery rate-adjusted p below 0.01 and a log2 fold-change threshold of 1. PCA with hierarchical clustering of max-normalized trajectories of the 1000 most abundant clonotypes was used as exploratory dynamics analysis. The CD4 or CD8 phenotype of responding clones was assigned using the separately sequenced CD4+ and CD8+ repertoires. TCRdb trimmed public reads at Q25 via fastp, called clones via MiXCR and kept in-frame beta chains. Every CDR3 protein is listed once, alongside the most common genes and DNA of its rows. TCRdb's processing, not the authors' own work, is the source of the V and J calls. In this sample the table shows tens of thousands of distinct CDR3 sequences, about an eighth of which occur a single time. The ten most abundant clones make up about 28% of the sample.

Per the germline V gene (reference sequence), SEHNR is the CDR1 and FQNEAQ is the CDR2. Relative to germline, V is missing 5 bases and J is missing 1 base, with 7 bases of the junction outside any gene match. The CDR3 sequence holds 17 residues, the cysteine and phenylalanine included. Here the CDR3 DNA is all that survives: 51 bases in frame from base 1. The sample taken for sequencing was PBMCs or a T cell subset sorted from them (not recorded which). The receptor chain draws on TRBV7-9 and TRBJ2-1; TRBD2 aligns with 11 central bases. This receptor was taken from an adult woman who had mild COVID-19 (a few samples of this study predate the infection). The sample titles of this study are shuffled in the database, so cell type and time point are left out; the donor was told from shared clones. The CDR3 region: CASSHILAGESYNEQFF. The nucleotides are TGTGCCAGCAGCCACATACTAGCGGGAGAGTCCTACAATGAGCAGTTCTTC. Where the CDR3 stops, the reference TRBV7-9 and TRBJ2-1 genes take over; the full variable domain is DTGVSQNPRHKITKRGQNVTFRCDPISEHNRLYWYRQTLGQGPEFLTYFQNEAQLEKSRLLSDRFSAERPKGSFSTLEIQRTEQGDSAMYLCASSHILAGESYNEQFFGPGTRLTVL.